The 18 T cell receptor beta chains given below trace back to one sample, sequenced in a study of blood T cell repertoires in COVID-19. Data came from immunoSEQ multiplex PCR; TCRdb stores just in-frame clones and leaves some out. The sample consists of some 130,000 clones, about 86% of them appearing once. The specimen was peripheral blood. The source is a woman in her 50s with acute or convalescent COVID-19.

For the CDR3, the DNA is TGTGCCTGGAGTCCCGGAGGCTCCTATAATTCACCCCTCCACTTT. Residues: CAWSPGGSYNSPLHF. V and J are TRBV30 and TRBJ1-6; no clear D gene. Trimming removed 2 bases from V and 0 bases from J, with 8 bases in between. Looked up from germline, CDR1 is GTSNPN and CDR2 is SVGIG (reference sequence). This CDR3 spans 15 amino acids.

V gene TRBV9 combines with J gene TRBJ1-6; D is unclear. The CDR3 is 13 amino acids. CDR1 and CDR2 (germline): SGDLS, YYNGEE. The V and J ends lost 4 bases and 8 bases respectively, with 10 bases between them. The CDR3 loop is CASSPNQDSPLHF. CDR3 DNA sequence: TGTGCCAGCAGCCCCAATCAGGATTCACCCCTCCACTTT.

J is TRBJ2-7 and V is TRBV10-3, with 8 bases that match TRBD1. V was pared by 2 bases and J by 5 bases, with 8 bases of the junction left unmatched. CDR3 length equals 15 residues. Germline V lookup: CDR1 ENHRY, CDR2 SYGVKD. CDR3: CAISEAGGAVHEQYF. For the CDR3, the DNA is TGTGCCATCAGTGAGGCAGGGGGCGCGGTCCACGAGCAGTACTTC.

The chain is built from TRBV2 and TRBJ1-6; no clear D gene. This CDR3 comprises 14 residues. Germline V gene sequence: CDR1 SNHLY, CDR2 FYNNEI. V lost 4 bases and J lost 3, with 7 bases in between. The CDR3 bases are TGTGCCAGCAGTGCTCGGGACTATAATTCACCCCTCCACTTT. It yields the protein CASSARDYNSPLHF.

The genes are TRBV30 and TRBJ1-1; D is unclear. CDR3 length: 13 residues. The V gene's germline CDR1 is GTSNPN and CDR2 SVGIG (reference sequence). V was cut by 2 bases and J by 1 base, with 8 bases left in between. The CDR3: CAWSLASNTEAFF. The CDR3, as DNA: TGTGCCTGGAGTTTAGCCTCGAACACTGAAGCTTTCTTT. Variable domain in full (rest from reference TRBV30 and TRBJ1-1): SQTIHQWPATLVQPVGSPLSLECTVEGTSNPNLYWYRQAAGRGLQLLFYSVGIGQISSEVPQNLSASRPQDRQFILSSKKLLLSDSGFYLCAWSLASNTEAFFGQGTRLTVV.

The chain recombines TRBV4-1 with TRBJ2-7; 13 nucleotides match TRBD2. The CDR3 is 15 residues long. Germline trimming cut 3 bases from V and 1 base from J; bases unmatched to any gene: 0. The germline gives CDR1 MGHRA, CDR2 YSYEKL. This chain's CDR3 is CASSQTSGGSYEQYF. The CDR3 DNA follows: TGCGCCAGCAGCCAGACTAGCGGGGGGTCCTACGAGCAGTACTTC.

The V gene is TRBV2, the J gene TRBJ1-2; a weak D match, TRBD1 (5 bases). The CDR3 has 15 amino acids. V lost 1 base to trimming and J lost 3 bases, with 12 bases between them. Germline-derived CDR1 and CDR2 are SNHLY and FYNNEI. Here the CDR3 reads CASSEEARAYYGYTF. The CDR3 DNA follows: TGTGCCAGCAGTGAAGAAGCCAGGGCCTACTATGGCTACACCTTC.

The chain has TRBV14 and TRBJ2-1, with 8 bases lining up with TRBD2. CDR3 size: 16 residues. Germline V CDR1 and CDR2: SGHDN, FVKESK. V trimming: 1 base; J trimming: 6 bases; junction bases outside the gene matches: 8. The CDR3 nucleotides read TGTGCCAGCAGCCAAGTAGGAGGACTAGCAGGCAATGAGCAGTTCTTC. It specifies CASSQVGGLAGNEQFF.

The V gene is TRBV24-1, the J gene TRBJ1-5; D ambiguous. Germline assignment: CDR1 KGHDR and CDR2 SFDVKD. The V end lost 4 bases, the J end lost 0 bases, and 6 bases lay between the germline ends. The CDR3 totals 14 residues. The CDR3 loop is CATSEQTSNQPQHF. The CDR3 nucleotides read TGTGCCACCAGTGAACAGACTAGCAATCAGCCCCAGCATTTT.

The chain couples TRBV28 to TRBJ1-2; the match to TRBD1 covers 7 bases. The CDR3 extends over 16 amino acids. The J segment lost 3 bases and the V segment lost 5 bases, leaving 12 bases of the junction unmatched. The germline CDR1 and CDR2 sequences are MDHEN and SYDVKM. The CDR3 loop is CASSLPGQTRYYGYTF. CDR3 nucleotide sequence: TGTGCCAGCAGTCTACCGGGACAGACTCGATACTATGGCTACACCTTC.

The CDR3 DNA is TGTGCCAGCAGTCGGGACAGGGTTGGATATGAAAAACTGTTTTTT. Protein sequence: CASSRDRVGYEKLFF. The rearrangement links TRBV14 to TRBJ1-4, with TRBD1 matching over 9 bases. Per the germline V gene, CDR1 is SGHDN and CDR2 is FVKESK. The length of the CDR3 is 15 residues. Trimming took 6 bases from V and 6 from J; bases not matched to a gene: 8. Together with reference TRBV14 and TRBJ1-4, the CDR3 gives the full variable domain: EAGVTQFPSHSVIEKGQTVTLRCDPISGHDNLYWYRRVMGKEIKFLLHFVKESKQDESGMPNNRFLAERTGGTYSTLKVQPAELEDSGVYFCASSRDRVGYEKLFFGSGTQLSVL.

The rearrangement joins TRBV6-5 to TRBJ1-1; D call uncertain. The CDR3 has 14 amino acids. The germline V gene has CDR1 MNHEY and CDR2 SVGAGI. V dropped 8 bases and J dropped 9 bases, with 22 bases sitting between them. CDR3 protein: CASGLTVPVTKAFF. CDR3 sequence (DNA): TGTGCCAGCGGACTAACAGTCCCCGTTACTAAAGCTTTCTTT.

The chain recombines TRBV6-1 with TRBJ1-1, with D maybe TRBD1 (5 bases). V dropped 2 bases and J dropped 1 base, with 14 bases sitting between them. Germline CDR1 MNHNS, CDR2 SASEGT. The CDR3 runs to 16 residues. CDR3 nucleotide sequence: TGTGCCAGCAGTGAAAGGACGGTGGGGGGGAACACTGAAGCTTTCTTT. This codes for CASSERTVGGNTEAFF.

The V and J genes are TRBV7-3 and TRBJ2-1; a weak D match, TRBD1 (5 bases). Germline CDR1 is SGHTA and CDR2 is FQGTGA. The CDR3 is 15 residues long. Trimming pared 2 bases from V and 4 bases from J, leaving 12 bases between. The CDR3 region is CASSLQGRIYNEQFF. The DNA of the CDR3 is TGTGCCAGCAGCTTACAGGGTCGGATTTACAATGAGCAGTTCTTC. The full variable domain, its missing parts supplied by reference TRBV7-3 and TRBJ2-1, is GAGVSQTPSNKVTEKGKYVELRCDPISGHTALYWYRQSLGQGPEFLIYFQGTGAADDSGLPNDRFFAVRPEGSVSTLKIQRTERGDSAVYLCASSLQGRIYNEQFFGPGTRLTVL.

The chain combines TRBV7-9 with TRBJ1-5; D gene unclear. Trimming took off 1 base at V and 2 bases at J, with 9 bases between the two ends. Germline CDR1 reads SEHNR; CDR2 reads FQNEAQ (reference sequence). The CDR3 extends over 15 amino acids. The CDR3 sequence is CASSLDGLGNQPQHF. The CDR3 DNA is TGTGCCAGCAGCTTAGATGGGCTCGGCAATCAGCCCCAGCATTTT.

The CDR3 DNA reads as TGTGCCAGCAGCCTAAAAGCGGGGGGGAGCTACGAGCAGTACTTC. Translation gives CASSLKAGGSYEQYF. This chain uses TRBV7-8 with TRBJ2-7, with TRBD2 matching 10 bases. Germline V gene data show CDR1 as SGHVS and CDR2 as FQNEAQ. The CDR3 has 15 residues. Unmatched junction bases numbered 7, after V lost 5 bases and J lost 3 bases.

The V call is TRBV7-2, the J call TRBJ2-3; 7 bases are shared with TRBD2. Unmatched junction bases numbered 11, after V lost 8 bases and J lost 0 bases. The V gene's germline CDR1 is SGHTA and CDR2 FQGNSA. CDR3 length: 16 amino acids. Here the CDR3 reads CASAVGGYPSTDTQYF. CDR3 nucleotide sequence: TGTGCCAGCGCGGTGGGGGGGTATCCCAGCACAGATACGCAGTATTTT. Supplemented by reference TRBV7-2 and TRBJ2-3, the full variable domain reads GAGVSQSPSNKVTEKGKDVELRCDPISGHTALYWYRQSLGQGLEFLIYFQGNSAPDKSGLPSDRFSAERTGGSVSTLTIQRTQQEDSAVYLCASAVGGYPSTDTQYFGPGTRLTVL.

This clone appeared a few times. The CDR3 loop reads CASSEAAGWGGNIQYF. CDR3 in DNA: TGTGCCAGCAGTGAAGCGGCAGGGTGGGGAGGGAACATTCAGTACTTC. The genes are TRBV2 and TRBJ2-4; 7 positions agree with TRBD2. The CDR3 is 16 amino acids. Trimming removed 0 bases from V and 7 bases from J; junction bases left unmatched: 9. Germline V gene data show CDR1 as SNHLY and CDR2 as FYNNEI.